The clone carrying this T cell receptor (beta chain) was counted once. The germline V and J ends were trimmed by 4 bases and 2 bases, with 15 bases remaining between them. The CDR3 consists of 15 residues. From germline, CDR1 is SGHRS and CDR2 YFSETQ. These data come from a study of technical replicates of blood from a few donors. The assay was immunoSEQ multiplex PCR, and TCRdb's table has in-frame clones only and misses some. The sample holds roughly 72,000 clones; 85% to 95% are singletons and the top ten take 0.3% to 0.45%. The TCR originated in a human donor in good health. The rearrangement links TRBV5-1 to TRBJ2-5, with D perhaps TRBD1 (6 bases). The sequenced sample consisted of T cells isolated from PBMCs. Here the CDR3 reads CASSLNSRGQETQYF. The CDR3 DNA is TGCGCCAGCAGCCTTAACAGCAGGGGACAAGAGACCCAGTACTTC. The complete variable domain, with remaining parts taken from reference TRBV5-1 and TRBJ2-5, reads KAGVTQTPRYLIKTRGQQVTLSCSPISGHRSVSWYQQTPGQGLQFLFEYFSETQRNKGNFPGRFSGRQFSNSRSEMNVSTLELGDSALYLCASSLNSRGQETQYFGPGTRLLVL.